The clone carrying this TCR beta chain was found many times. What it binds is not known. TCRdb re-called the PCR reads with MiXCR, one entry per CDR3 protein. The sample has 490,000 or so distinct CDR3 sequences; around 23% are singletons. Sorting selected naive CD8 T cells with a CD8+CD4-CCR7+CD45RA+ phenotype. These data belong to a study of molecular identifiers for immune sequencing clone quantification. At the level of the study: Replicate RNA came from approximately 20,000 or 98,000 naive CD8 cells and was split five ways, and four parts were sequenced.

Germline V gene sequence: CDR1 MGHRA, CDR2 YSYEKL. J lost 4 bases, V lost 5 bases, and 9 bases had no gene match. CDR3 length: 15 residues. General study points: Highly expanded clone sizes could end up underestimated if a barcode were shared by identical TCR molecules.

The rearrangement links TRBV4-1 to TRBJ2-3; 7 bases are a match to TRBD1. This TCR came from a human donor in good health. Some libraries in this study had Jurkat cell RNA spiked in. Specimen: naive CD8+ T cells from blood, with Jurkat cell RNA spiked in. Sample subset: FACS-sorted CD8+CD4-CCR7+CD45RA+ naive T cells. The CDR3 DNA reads TGCGCCAGCAGCTATGGACAGGTTGGATCAGATACGCAGTATTTT. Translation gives CASSYGQVGSDTQYF.